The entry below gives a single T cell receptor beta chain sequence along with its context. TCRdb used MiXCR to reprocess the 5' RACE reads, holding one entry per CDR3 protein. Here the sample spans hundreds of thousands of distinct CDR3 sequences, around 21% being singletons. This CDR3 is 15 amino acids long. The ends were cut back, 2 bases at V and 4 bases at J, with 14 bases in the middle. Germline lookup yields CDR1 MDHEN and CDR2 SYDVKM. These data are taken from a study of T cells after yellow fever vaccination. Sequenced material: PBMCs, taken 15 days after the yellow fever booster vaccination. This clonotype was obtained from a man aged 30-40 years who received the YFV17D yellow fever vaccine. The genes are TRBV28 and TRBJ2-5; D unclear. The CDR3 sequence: CASSLPGVMGETQYF. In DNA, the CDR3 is TGTGCCAGCAGTTTACCCGGTGTGATGGGAGAGACCCAGTACTTC. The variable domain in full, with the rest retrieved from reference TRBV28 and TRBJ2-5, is DVKVTQSSRYLVKRTGEKVFLECVQDMDHENMFWYRQDPGLGLRLIYFSYDVKMKEKGDIPEGYSVSREKKERFSLILESASTNQTSMYLCASSLPGVMGETQYFGPGTRLLVL.